The rows below give T cell receptor beta chains drawn from one sample of a study of blood T cell repertoires in COVID-19. Profiled with immunoSEQ multiplex PCR; TCRdb holds only in-frame clones, not every one. The table has roughly 500,000 clones, roughly nine tenths seen once; the top ten hold about 0.91%. Sequenced: peripheral blood. These receptors were taken from a man between 18 and 35 years old with COVID-19, enrolled during active disease. The CDR3 runs from the conserved cysteine through the conserved F or W. The D gene is left open where the match is weak. A clone size is listed for some rows: how often the clone was seen (once, few, many), or a class if it is expanded.

D gene | J gene | clone size | V gene | CDR3 protein | CDR3 DNA
TRBD1 | TRBJ1-2 | - | TRBV18 | CASSPGQGVNGYTF | TGTGCCAGCTCGCCTGGACAGGGAGTGAATGGCTACACCTTC
- | TRBJ2-7 | - | TRBV6-1 | CASSESRVEQYF | TGTGCCAGCAGTGAAAGCAGGGTTGAGCAGTACTTC
TRBD1 | TRBJ1-6 | few | TRBV5-1 | CASSRDRSLNSPLHF | TGCGCCAGCAGCCGGGACAGATCCCTTAATTCACCCCTCCACTTT
TRBD1 | TRBJ1-2 | - | TRBV12-5 | CASGKYLDRGWGYTF | TGTGCTAGTGGCAAGTATCTTGACAGGGGCTGGGGCTACACCTTC
- | TRBJ2-1 | once | TRBV3-1/TRBV3-2 | CASSPRSSNNEQFF | TGTGCCAGCAGCCCGCGGAGTAGTAACAATGAGCAGTTCTTC
- | TRBJ2-7 | - | TRBV5-4 | CASSRGLSVAEQYF | TGTGCCAGCAGCCGCGGGCTCAGCGTCGCCGAGCAGTACTTC
- | TRBJ2-5 | - | TRBV9 | CASSVGDWGMETQYF | TGTGCCAGCAGCGTAGGGGACTGGGGGATGGAGACCCAGTACTTC
- | TRBJ2-1 | - | TRBV7-2 | CASSLGRSEQFF | TGTGCCAGCAGCTTAGGACGGAGTGAGCAGTTCTTC
- | TRBJ1-2 | - | TRBV5-1 | CASSFRSDSNVNYGYTF | TGCGCCAGCAGCTTCAGATCGGACAGTAATGTTAACTATGGCTACACCTTC
TRBD1 | TRBJ2-7 | - | TRBV4-1 | CASSQVWDRGIYEQYF | TGCGCCAGCAGCCAGGTCTGGGACAGGGGAATCTACGAGCAGTACTTC
- | TRBJ2-7 | - | TRBV6-2/TRBV6-3 | CASSDPGILYEQYF | TGTGCCAGCAGCGACCCAGGGATCCTATACGAGCAGTACTTC
TRBD2 | TRBJ2-7 | few | TRBV5-4 | CASSPGGLNEQYF | TGTGCCAGCAGCCCGGGGGGGCTCAACGAGCAGTACTTC
- | TRBJ1-5 | - | TRBV1 | CTSSQCSPEFSQPQHF | TGCACCAGCAGCCAGTGTAGCCCAGAGTTCTCTCAGCCCCAGCATTTT
TRBD1 | TRBJ2-1 | - | TRBV19 | CASSLRQGDVFF | TGTGCCAGTAGTCTACGACAGGGCGACGTGTTCTTC
TRBD2 | TRBJ2-3 | - | TRBV7-9 | CASSTIKGLAGADTQYF | TGTGCCAGCAGCACAATAAAGGGACTAGCGGGAGCAGATACGCAGTATTTT
- | TRBJ1-1 | - | TRBV3-1/TRBV3-2 | CASSQGSREGTEAFF | TGTGCCAGCAGCCAAGGAAGCCGGGAAGGCACTGAAGCTTTCTTT
TRBD1 | TRBJ1-2 | - | TRBV28 | CASSWGTVYGYTF | TGTGCCAGCAGTTGGGGGACAGTCTATGGCTACACCTTC
- | TRBJ2-3 | few | TRBV4-2 | CASSQTGITDTQYF | TGTGCCAGCAGCCAAACAGGGATAACAGATACGCAGTATTTT
- | TRBJ2-7 | - | TRBV7-9 | CASSSTYEQYF | TGTGCCAGCAGCTCCACCTACGAGCAGTACTTC
- | TRBJ2-1 | - | TRBV28 | CASSRTNKQFF | TGTGCCAGCAGTCGGACTAATAAGCAGTTCTTC
TRBD2 | TRBJ2-1 | - | TRBV11-3 | CASSSGLAGGVEQFF | TGTGCCAGCAGCTCCGGACTAGCGGGGGGGGTTGAGCAGTTCTTC
TRBD1 | TRBJ2-1 | - | TRBV6-5 | CASRDSTGAREQFF | TGTGCCAGCAGAGATAGTACAGGGGCTAGGGAGCAGTTCTTC
- | TRBJ2-4 | once | TRBV30 | CAWSGRTTQNIQYF | TGTGCCTGGAGCGGAAGGACTACCCAAAACATTCAGTACTTC
TRBD2 | TRBJ2-3 | - | TRBV4-2 | CASSQASWTSGGADTQYF | TGTGCCAGCAGCCAAGCGTCCTGGACTAGCGGGGGGGCAGATACGCAGTATTTT
- | TRBJ1-5 | once | TRBV2 | CASSVFAGREQPQHF | TGTGCCAGCAGTGTGTTTGCGGGGAGAGAACAGCCCCAGCATTTT
- | TRBJ2-5 | - | TRBV5-1 | CASSLAVGTPTQETQYF | TGCGCCAGCAGCTTGGCTGTTGGGACTCCGACCCAAGAGACCCAGTACTTC
TRBD2 | TRBJ2-2 | - | TRBV5-1 | CASSLAKTSGRWELFF | TGCGCCAGCAGCTTGGCTAAGACTAGCGGGAGGTGGGAGCTGTTTTTT
- | TRBJ1-5 | once | TRBV19 | CASSIVGQLRYSNQPQHF | TGTGCCAGTAGTATTGTGGGGCAGCTCCGTTATAGCAATCAGCCCCAGCATTTT
- | TRBJ1-5 | - | TRBV2 | CASSVSGFNQPQHF | TGTGCCAGCAGTGTGTCGGGATTCAATCAGCCCCAGCATTTT
TRBD2 | TRBJ2-1 | - | TRBV2 | CASSAASGSYNEQFF | TGTGCCAGCAGCGCTGCTAGCGGTTCCTACAATGAGCAGTTCTTC
TRBD1 | TRBJ1-2 | - | TRBV19 | CASSIGGQNYGYTF | TGTGCCAGTAGTATTGGGGGACAGAACTATGGCTACACCTTC
- | TRBJ1-3 | - | TRBV11-3 | CASSPPAGVSGNTIYF | TGTGCCAGCAGCCCTCCCGCGGGGGTCTCGGGAAACACCATATATTTT
TRBD2 | TRBJ2-3 | - | TRBV12-5 | CASGGTSGRLPDTQYF | TGTGCTAGTGGCGGTACTAGCGGGAGACTCCCAGATACGCAGTATTTT
TRBD1 | TRBJ1-5 | once | TRBV2 | CASSEGLFRGGNQPQHF | TGTGCCAGCAGTGAAGGGCTTTTCAGGGGGGGCAATCAGCCCCAGCATTTT
- | TRBJ2-5 | few | TRBV21-1 | CASGGTGGETQYF | TGTGCCAGCGGGGGGACAGGGGGAGAGACCCAGTACTTC
- | TRBJ2-1 | once | TRBV10-2 | CASRTPGSSYNEQFF | TGCGCCAGCAGGACCCCAGGCAGCTCCTACAATGAGCAGTTCTTC